Listed here are 19 T cell receptor beta chains from one sample, sequenced in a study of PD-1 blockade in classical Hodgkin lymphoma. Noted time point: cycle 4 day 1 (C4D1), after 5 to 7 weeks of nivolumab. No patient escaped relapse after autologous stem cell transplantation, and brentuximab vedotin exposure varied. Magnetic negative selection was used to purify CD4+ T cells from thawed PBMCs. This table comes from immunoSEQ multiplex PCR, and its TCRdb copy is limited to in-frame clones, with some not included. The data hold approximately 10,000 clones, with roughly 88% observed a single time. The material sequenced was CD4+ T cells from blood, taken before the fourth cycle of nivolumab. The receptors originated from a human donor with classical Hodgkin lymphoma.

The chain couples TRBV4-3 to TRBJ1-2; TRBD1 might be the D (5 bases). Germline-derived CDR1 and CDR2 are LGHNA and YSLEER. The germline V and J ends were trimmed by 4 bases and 10 bases, with 13 bases remaining between them. CDR3 length: 12 amino acids. The CDR3 here is CASSPQGGTYTF. The CDR3, as DNA: TGCGCCAGCAGCCCCCAAGGAGGGACCTACACCTTC.

V is TRBV18 and J is TRBJ2-2; 10 bases agree with TRBD2. V shed 2 bases, J shed 4 bases, and the junction held 1 base outside the gene matches. The CDR3 contains 15 residues. Germline lookup yields CDR1 KGHSH and CDR2 LQKENI. The CDR3 sequence is CASSPRLAGTGELFF. The CDR3, as DNA: TGTGCCAGCTCACCAAGACTAGCGGGCACCGGGGAGCTGTTTTTT.

This chain joins TRBV2 and TRBJ1-1; perhaps TRBD1 as D (5 bases). Per germline, CDR1 SNHLY and CDR2 FYNNEI. V lost 4 bases and J lost 3, with 9 bases in between. CDR3 length: 13 residues. This CDR3 reads CASSVLGDTEAFF. Written as DNA, the CDR3 is TGTGCCAGCAGTGTATTGGGGGACACTGAAGCTTTCTTT.

This sequence joins TRBV19 and TRBJ1-6; 9 bases map to TRBD1. Trimming removed 3 bases from V and 4 bases from J; junction bases left unmatched: 4. Germline CDR1 is LNHDA and CDR2 is SQIVND (reference sequence). The CDR3 length is 16 residues. The CDR3 DNA reads as TGTGCCAGTAGTATGAGGGGACAGGGATATAATTCACCCCTCCACTTT. Encoded protein: CASSMRGQGYNSPLHF.

This chain links TRBV5-1 with TRBJ2-1; maybe TRBD2 (6 bases). Germline lookup yields CDR1 SGHRS and CDR2 YFSETQ. The CDR3 is 15 residues long. V gave up 1 base and J gave up 2 bases, with 10 bases separating them. CDR3 coding DNA: TGCGCCAGCAGCTTGTCGGGAGACCCCTACAATGAGCAGTTCTTC. Translating it yields CASSLSGDPYNEQFF. Full variable domain (missing parts from reference TRBV5-1 and TRBJ2-1): KAGVTQTPRYLIKTRGQQVTLSCSPISGHRSVSWYQQTPGQGLQFLFEYFSETQRNKGNFPGRFSGRQFSNSRSEMNVSTLELGDSALYLCASSLSGDPYNEQFFGPGTRLTVL.

J is TRBJ1-1 and V is TRBV4-2, with D possibly TRBD1 on 6 matching bases. V was clipped by 0 bases and J by 5 bases, with 16 bases between them. CDR3 length equals 16 residues. Per the germline V gene, CDR1 is LGHNA and CDR2 is YNFKEQ. CDR3 amino acids: CASSQEARTVGTEAFF. CDR3 DNA sequence: TGTGCCAGCAGCCAAGAAGCCCGGACAGTGGGAACTGAAGCTTTCTTT.

This chain joins TRBV9 and TRBJ2-3; D gene uncertain. Trimming removed 1 base from V and 4 bases from J, with 7 bases in between. Germline V gives CDR1 SGDLS, CDR2 YYNGEE. The CDR3 runs 13 residues. For the CDR3, the DNA is TGTGCCAGCAGCGTATCGACCTCAGATACGCAGTATTTT. This codes for CASSVSTSDTQYF.

V and J are TRBV6-6 and TRBJ1-5; 10 bases are shared with TRBD1. The length of the CDR3 is 16 residues. CDR1 MNHNY and CDR2 SVGAGI come from the germline V gene (reference sequence). Germline trimming cut 6 bases from V and 5 bases from J; bases unmatched to any gene: 10. The CDR3 DNA is TGTGCCAGCAGGCGGACCGGGACAGGGGACCATCAGCCCCAGCATTTT. This translates into CASRRTGTGDHQPQHF.

V usage is TRBV5-1 and J usage is TRBJ2-7; 7 nucleotides agree with TRBD1. Germline V lookup: CDR1 SGHRS, CDR2 YFSETQ. The trim removed 4 bases at V and 2 bases at J, leaving 6 bases unmatched. The CDR3 loop spans 14 amino acids. Written as DNA, the CDR3 is TGCGCCAGCAGCCCGGCCGGGACAGCCTACGAGCAGTACTTC. Residues: CASSPAGTAYEQYF.

The chain has TRBV7-9 and TRBJ2-3; D not certain. Germline V CDR1 and CDR2: SEHNR, FQNEAQ (reference sequence). The V and J ends lost 4 bases and 2 bases respectively, with 7 bases between them. The CDR3 sequence is 13 residues long. Written as DNA, the CDR3 is TGTGCCAGCAGCTCCAGAAACACAGATACGCAGTATTTT. Amino acid sequence: CASSSRNTDTQYF. Looking up the rest from reference TRBV7-9 and TRBJ2-3 gives the full variable domain: DTGVSQNPRHKITKRGQNVTFRCDPISEHNRLYWYRQTLGQGPEFLTYFQNEAQLEKSRLLSDRFSAERPKGSFSTLEIQRTEQGDSAMYLCASSSRNTDTQYFGPGTRLTVL.

The chain couples TRBV28 to TRBJ2-7, with D maybe TRBD1 (5 bases). Between the trimmed V and J ends, which lost 6 bases and 3 bases, there was a span of 9 bases. Per germline, CDR1 MDHEN and CDR2 SYDVKM. This CDR3 is built from 12 residues. CDR3: CASRQGIYEQYF. The CDR3 DNA is TGTGCCAGCAGGCAGGGAATCTACGAGCAGTACTTC.

The chain links TRBV5-6 to TRBJ1-2; TRBD1 matches at 7 bases. CDR3 length equals 15 residues. Germline V gene data show CDR1 as SGHDT and CDR2 as YYEEEE. V lost 0 bases to trimming and J lost 3 bases; unmatched junction nucleotides: 5. In nucleotides, the CDR3 is TGTGCCAGCAGCTTGGAAGGCACAGGGGACTATGGCTACACCTTC. Residues: CASSLEGTGDYGYTF. The full variable domain, in which reference TRBV5-6 and TRBJ1-2 provide the parts outside the CDR3, is DAGVTQSPTHLIKTRGQQVTLRCSPKSGHDTVSWYQQALGQGPQFIFQYYEEEERQRGNFPDRFSGHQFPNYSSELNVNALLLGDSALYLCASSLEGTGDYGYTFGSGTRLTVV.

CDR3 residues: CASSVTYRGLSGYTF. The DNA for the CDR3 is TGTGCCAGCAGCGTAACATACAGGGGGCTCAGCGGCTACACCTTC. The V call is TRBV9, the J call TRBJ1-2; 9 nucleotides align to TRBD1. After removal of 1 base from V and 8 bases from J, the junction contained 9 bases not matched to a gene. Per germline, CDR1 SGDLS and CDR2 YYNGEE. CDR3 length: 15 amino acids.

The chain combines TRBV5-1 with TRBJ1-2, with D possibly matching TRBD1 (5 bases). V was shortened by 6 bases and J by 4 bases, with 19 bases between the two germline ends. Germline V lookup: CDR1 SGHRS, CDR2 YFSETQ. The CDR3 covers 15 residues. This CDR3 reads CASTPLDPDSYGYTF. The CDR3 DNA reads as TGCGCCAGCACCCCCCTCGACCCAGACAGCTATGGCTACACCTTC.

The chain has TRBV21-1 and TRBJ1-1; TRBD1, the D gene given by the table, was not confirmed from the DNA. TRBV21-1 is tagged as a pseudogene. CDR3 length: 15 residues. Written as DNA, the CDR3 is TGTGCCAGCAGCCTCGGGACAGGAGGCAACACTGAAGCTTTCTTT. It is translated as CASSLGTGGNTEAFF.

The rearrangement uses TRBV6-5 and TRBJ2-7; 12 bases are shared with TRBD1. V lost 8 bases to trimming and J lost 7 bases; unmatched junction nucleotides: 9. The CDR3 runs to 14 residues. Germline V gives CDR1 MNHEY, CDR2 SVGAGI. CDR3 sequence: CASEPGQGAGEQYF. In DNA form, the CDR3 reads TGTGCCAGCGAACCGGGACAGGGGGCGGGTGAGCAGTACTTC.

The V call is TRBV7-2, the J call TRBJ2-7; D tentatively reads TRBD1 or TRBD2 (5 bases each). The CDR3 has 15 amino acids. Trimming removed 1 base at V and 0 bases at J, with 10 bases between. CDR1 is SGHTA, CDR2 FQGNSA, per germline. CDR3 DNA sequence: TGTGCCAGCAGCTTAGATCCGGGGCCCTCCTACGAGCAGTACTTC. Protein sequence: CASSLDPGPSYEQYF.

The V call is TRBV10-3, the J call TRBJ1-4; D uncertain. The germline CDR1 and CDR2 sequences are ENHRY and SYGVKD. V lost 4 bases to trimming and J lost 7 bases, with 13 bases between them. This CDR3 is 14 amino acids long. In nucleotides, the CDR3 is TGTGCCATCAGTGGAGGTGTGGGAGGTGAAAAACTGTTTTTT. Translating gives CAISGGVGGEKLFF.

CDR3 DNA sequence: TGTGCCAGCAGCAAAACCACAATCAGCCTGGGGAACACCATATATTTT. Its protein is CASSKTTISLGNTIYF. V gene TRBV21-1 combines with J gene TRBJ1-3. TRBV21-1 is a listed pseudogene. The CDR3 runs 16 residues.